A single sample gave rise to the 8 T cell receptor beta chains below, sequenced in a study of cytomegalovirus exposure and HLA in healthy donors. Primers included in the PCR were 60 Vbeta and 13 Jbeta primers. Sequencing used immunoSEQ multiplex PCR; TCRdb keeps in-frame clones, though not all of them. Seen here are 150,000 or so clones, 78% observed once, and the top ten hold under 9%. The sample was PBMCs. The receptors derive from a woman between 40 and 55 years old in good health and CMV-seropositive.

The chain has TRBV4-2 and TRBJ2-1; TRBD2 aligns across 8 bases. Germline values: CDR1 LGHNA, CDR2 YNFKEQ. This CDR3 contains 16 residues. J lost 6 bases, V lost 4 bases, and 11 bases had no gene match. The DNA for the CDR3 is TGTGCCAGCAGCCCACAGGGCGGGGGGCGCGGCAATGAGCAGTTCTTC. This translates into CASSPQGGGRGNEQFF.

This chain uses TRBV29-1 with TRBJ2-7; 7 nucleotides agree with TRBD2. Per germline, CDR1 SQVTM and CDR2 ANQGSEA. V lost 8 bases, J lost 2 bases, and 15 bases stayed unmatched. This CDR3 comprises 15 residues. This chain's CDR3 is CSLGGEGKDPYEQYF. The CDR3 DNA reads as TGCAGCTTGGGGGGGGAGGGGAAAGACCCCTACGAGCAGTACTTC.

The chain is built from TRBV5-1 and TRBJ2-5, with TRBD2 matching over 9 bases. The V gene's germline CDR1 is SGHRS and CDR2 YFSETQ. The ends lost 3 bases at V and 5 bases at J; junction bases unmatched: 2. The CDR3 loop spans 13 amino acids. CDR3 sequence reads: CASSSAGGETQYF. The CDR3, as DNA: TGCGCCAGCAGCTCAGCGGGGGGTGAGACCCAGTACTTC.

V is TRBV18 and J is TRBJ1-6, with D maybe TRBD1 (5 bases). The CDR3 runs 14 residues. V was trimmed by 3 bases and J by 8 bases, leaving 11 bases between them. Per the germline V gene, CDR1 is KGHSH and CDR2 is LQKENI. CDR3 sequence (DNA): TGTGCCAGCTCACCTGGAGGGGTTTATTCACCCCTCCACTTT. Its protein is CASSPGGVYSPLHF.

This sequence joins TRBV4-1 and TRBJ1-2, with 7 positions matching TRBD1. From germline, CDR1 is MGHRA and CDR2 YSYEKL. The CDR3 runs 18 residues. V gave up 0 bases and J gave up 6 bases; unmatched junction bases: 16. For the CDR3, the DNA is TGCGCCAGCAGCCAAGAGGGGCTAGGGGACAGCCTCCGTCATGGCTACACCTTC. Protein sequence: CASSQEGLGDSLRHGYTF.

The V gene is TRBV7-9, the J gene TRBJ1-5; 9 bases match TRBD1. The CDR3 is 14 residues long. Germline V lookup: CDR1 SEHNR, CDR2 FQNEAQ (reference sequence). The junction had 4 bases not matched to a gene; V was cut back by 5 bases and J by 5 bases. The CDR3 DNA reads TGTGCCAGCAGCCGGACAGGGGAGGATCAGCCCCAGCATTTT. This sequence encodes CASSRTGEDQPQHF.

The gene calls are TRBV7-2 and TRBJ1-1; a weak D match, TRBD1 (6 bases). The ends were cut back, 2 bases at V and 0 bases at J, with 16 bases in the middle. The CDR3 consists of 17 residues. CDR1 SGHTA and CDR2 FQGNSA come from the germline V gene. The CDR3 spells CASSLRGQGILNTEAFF. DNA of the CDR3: TGTGCCAGCAGCTTACGAGGTCAGGGGATTCTGAACACTGAAGCTTTCTTT.

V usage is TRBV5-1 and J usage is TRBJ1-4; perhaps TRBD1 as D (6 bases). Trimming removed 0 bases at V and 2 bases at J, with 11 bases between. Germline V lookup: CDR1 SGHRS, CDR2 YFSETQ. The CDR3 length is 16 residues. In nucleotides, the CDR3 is TGCGCCAGCAGCTTGGTCAGGGGATCGACTAATGAAAAACTGTTTTTT. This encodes CASSLVRGSTNEKLFF.